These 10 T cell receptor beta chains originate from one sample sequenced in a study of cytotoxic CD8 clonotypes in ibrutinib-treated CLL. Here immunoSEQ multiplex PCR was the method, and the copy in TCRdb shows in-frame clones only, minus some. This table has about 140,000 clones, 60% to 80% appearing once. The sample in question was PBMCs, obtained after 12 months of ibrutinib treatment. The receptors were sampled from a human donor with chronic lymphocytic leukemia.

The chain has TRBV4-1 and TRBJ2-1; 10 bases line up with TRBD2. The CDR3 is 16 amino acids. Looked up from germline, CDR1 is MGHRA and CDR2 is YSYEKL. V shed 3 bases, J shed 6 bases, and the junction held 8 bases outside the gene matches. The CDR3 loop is CASSQGSGRAFNEQFF. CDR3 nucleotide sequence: TGCGCCAGCAGCCAGGGGAGCGGGAGGGCTTTCAATGAGCAGTTCTTC.

The DNA of the CDR3 is TGTGCCTGGAGTAGAGCGGGAGGGGGCTCCTACGAGCAGTACTTC. Amino acid sequence: CAWSRAGGGSYEQYF. The chain uses TRBV30 and TRBJ2-7, with 10 bases lining up with TRBD2. V shed 2 bases and J 0 bases; nucleotides not matched to a gene: 4. This CDR3 has 15 amino acids. From germline, CDR1 is GTSNPN and CDR2 SVGIG (reference sequence).

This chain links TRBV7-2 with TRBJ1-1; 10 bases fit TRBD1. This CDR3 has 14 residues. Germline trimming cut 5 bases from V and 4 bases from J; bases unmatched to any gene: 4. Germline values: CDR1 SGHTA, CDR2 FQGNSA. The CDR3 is CASSADRGPTEAFF. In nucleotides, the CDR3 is TGTGCCAGCAGCGCCGACAGGGGGCCCACTGAAGCTTTCTTT.

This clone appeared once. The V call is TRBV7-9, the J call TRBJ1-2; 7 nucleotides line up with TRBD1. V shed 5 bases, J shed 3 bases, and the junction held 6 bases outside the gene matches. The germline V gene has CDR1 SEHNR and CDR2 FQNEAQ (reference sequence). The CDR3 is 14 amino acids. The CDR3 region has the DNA TGTGCCAGCAGCCTAGGGGGCGTCGACTATGGCTACACCTTC. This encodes CASSLGGVDYGYTF.

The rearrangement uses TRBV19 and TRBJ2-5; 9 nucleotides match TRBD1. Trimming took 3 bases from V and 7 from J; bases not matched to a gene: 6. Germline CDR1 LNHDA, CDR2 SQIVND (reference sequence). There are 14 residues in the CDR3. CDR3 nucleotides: TGTGCCAGTAGTATTTGGGACAGGGACGGGACCCAGTACTTC. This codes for CASSIWDRDGTQYF. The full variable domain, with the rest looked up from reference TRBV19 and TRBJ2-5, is DGGITQSPKYLFRKEGQNVTLSCEQNLNHDAMYWYRQDPGQGLRLIYYSQIVNDFQKGDIAEGYSVSREKKESFPLTVTSAQKNPTAFYLCASSIWDRDGTQYFGPGTRLLVL.

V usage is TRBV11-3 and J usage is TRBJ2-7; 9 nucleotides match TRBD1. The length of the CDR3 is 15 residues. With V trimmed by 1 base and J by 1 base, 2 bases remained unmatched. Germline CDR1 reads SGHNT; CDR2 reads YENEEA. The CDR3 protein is CASSLAGQGSYEQYF. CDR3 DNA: TGTGCCAGCAGCTTAGCGGGACAGGGATCCTACGAGCAGTACTTC.

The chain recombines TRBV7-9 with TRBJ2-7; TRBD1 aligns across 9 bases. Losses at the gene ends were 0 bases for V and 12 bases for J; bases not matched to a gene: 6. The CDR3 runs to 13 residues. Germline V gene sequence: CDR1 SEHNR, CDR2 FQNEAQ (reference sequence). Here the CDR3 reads CASSLAAGTGTYF. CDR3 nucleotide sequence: TGTGCCAGCAGCTTAGCGGCGGGGACAGGGACGTACTTC.

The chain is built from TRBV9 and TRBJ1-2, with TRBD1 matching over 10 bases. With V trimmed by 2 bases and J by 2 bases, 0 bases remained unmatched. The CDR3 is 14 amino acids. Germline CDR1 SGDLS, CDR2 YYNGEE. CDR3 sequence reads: CASSVGQGNYGYTF. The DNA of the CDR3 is TGTGCCAGCAGCGTGGGACAGGGGAACTATGGCTACACCTTC.

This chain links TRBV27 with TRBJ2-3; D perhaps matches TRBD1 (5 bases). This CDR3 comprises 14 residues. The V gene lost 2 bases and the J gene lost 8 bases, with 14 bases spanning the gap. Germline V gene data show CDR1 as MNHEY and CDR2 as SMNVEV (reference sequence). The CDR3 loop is CASSLTGLQGTQYF. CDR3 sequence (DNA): TGTGCCAGCAGTTTAACAGGCCTTCAAGGTACGCAGTATTTT.

The CDR3 protein is CASSQGTGVNSPLHF. CDR3 nucleotides: TGCGCCAGCAGCCAGGGGACAGGGGTAAATTCACCCCTCCACTTT. This chain joins TRBV4-1 and TRBJ1-6; 10 positions match TRBD1. In germline, CDR1 is MGHRA, CDR2 YSYEKL. This CDR3 has 15 amino acids. J lost 7 bases, V lost 3 bases, and 3 bases had no gene match.